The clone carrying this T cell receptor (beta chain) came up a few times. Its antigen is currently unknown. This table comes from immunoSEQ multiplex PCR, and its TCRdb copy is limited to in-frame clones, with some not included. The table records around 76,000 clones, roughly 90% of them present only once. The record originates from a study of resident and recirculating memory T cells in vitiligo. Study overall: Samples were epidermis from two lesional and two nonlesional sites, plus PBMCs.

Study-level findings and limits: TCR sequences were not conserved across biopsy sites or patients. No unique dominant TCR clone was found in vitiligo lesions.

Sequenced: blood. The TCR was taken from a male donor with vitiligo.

The CDR3 here is CASSSKGGGGETQYF. The CDR3 bases are TGTGCCAGCAGCTCGAAAGGGGGCGGAGGAGAGACCCAGTACTTC. The chain uses TRBV7-9 and TRBJ2-5, with 7 bases identical to TRBD1. Trimming took 4 bases from V and 4 from J; bases not matched to a gene: 9. The CDR3 has 15 amino acids. Germline V gene lookup returns CDR1 SEHNR and CDR2 FQNEAQ (reference sequence).